A single sample gave rise to the 10 T cell receptor beta chains below, sequenced in a study of blood T cell repertoires in COVID-19 (dated by TCRdb to 2020 to 2021). Libraries were constructed by the immunoSEQ multiplex PCR assay. Held by TCRdb, this immuneACCESS table contains in-frame sequences only and omits some clones. Under half of the omission traces to an unresolved V gene where checked; the cause of the rest is unknown. For this sample the table gives about 180,000 clones, of which about 88% were detected only once. The ten most abundant clones make up under 3% of the sample. Sequencing input: peripheral blood. These receptor sequences come from a woman aged 25 to 39 with active or convalescent COVID-19.

The DNA for the CDR3 is TGTGCCAGCAGTGGACAGGGGCTCAATCAGCCCCAGCATTTT. Its translation: CASSGQGLNQPQHF. The chain employs TRBV2 and TRBJ1-5, with TRBD1 matching over 8 bases. V was clipped by 4 bases and J by 3 bases; unmatched bases: 2. The CDR3 is 14 amino acids. Germline loops: CDR1 SNHLY, CDR2 FYNNEI.

The gene calls are TRBV10-2 and TRBJ2-7, with TRBD2 matching 10 bases. This CDR3 has 15 amino acids. The germline V gene has CDR1 WSHSY and CDR2 SAAADI. With V trimmed by 6 bases and J by 1 base, 6 bases remained unmatched. Here the CDR3 reads CASRYGTSASYEQYF. CDR3 in DNA: TGCGCCAGCAGATACGGGACTAGCGCGTCCTACGAGCAGTACTTC.

This sequence joins TRBV11-2 and TRBJ2-4, with 7 bases aligning to TRBD1. Germline V gene sequence: CDR1 SGHAT, CDR2 FQNNGV. This CDR3 is built from 14 residues. V shed 5 bases, J shed 6 bases, and the junction held 7 bases outside the gene matches. CDR3 in amino acids: CASSIPGQLNIQYF. CDR3 sequence (DNA): TGTGCCAGCAGCATTCCGGGACAGTTAAACATTCAGTACTTC. The full variable domain, its missing parts supplied by reference TRBV11-2 and TRBJ2-4, is EAGVAQSPRYKIIEKRQSVAFWCNPISGHATLYWYQQILGQGPKLLIQFQNNGVVDDSQLPKDRFSAERLKGVDSTLKIQPAKLEDSAVYLCASSIPGQLNIQYFGAGTRLSVL.

The gene calls are TRBV4-1 and TRBJ2-7, with 10 nucleotides matching TRBD2. The trim removed 0 bases at V and 7 bases at J, leaving 6 bases unmatched. Germline V gives CDR1 MGHRA, CDR2 YSYEKL. The CDR3 has 15 residues. In DNA, the CDR3 is TGCGCCAGCAGCCAAGACCAGCGGGAGGGACGAGAGCAGTACTTC. This gives the protein CASSQDQREGREQYF.

This chain links TRBV19 with TRBJ2-4, with 8 bases fitting TRBD1. Germline V gene lookup returns CDR1 LNHDA and CDR2 SQIVND (reference sequence). The CDR3 sequence is 17 residues long. The V segment lost 6 bases and the J segment 5 bases; nucleotides outside the gene matches: 15. This CDR3 is CASRAGGVWLSENIQYF. CDR3 DNA sequence: TGTGCCAGTAGAGCAGGGGGCGTGTGGCTCAGCGAAAACATTCAGTACTTC.

This chain uses TRBV6-5 with TRBJ2-3, with 7 bases matching TRBD1. Germline V gives CDR1 MNHEY, CDR2 SVGAGI. Unmatched junction bases numbered 3, after V lost 5 bases and J lost 7 bases. The CDR3 extends over 12 amino acids. CDR3 nucleotide sequence: TGTGCCAGCAGTCGACAGGGTCATACGCAGTATTTT. Translating it yields CASSRQGHTQYF.

The chain uses TRBV7-9 and TRBJ2-1; 12 positions agree with TRBD2. Germline V gene sequence: CDR1 SEHNR, CDR2 FQNEAQ (reference sequence). The CDR3 sequence is 18 residues long. Trimming cost V 4 bases and J 0 bases; bases outside gene matches: 7. This CDR3 reads CASSSEGLAGLSYNEQFF. The CDR3 nucleotides read TGTGCCAGCAGCTCCGAGGGACTAGCGGGTCTCTCCTACAATGAGCAGTTCTTC.

The CDR3: CASSQDPTTNEKLFF. The CDR3 coding sequence is TGCGCCAGCAGCCAAGATCCAACAACTAATGAAAAACTGTTTTTT. This chain joins TRBV4-1 and TRBJ1-4; D is ambiguous. This CDR3 spans 15 amino acids. The germline V gene has CDR1 MGHRA and CDR2 YSYEKL. Trimming shortened V by 0 bases and J by 0 bases, and 5 bases separated the two germline ends.

The chain carries TRBV5-1 and TRBJ2-5; perhaps TRBD2 as D (5 bases). CDR1 is SGHRS, CDR2 YFSETQ, per germline. The CDR3 totals 14 residues. The V and J ends lost 4 bases and 2 bases respectively, with 12 bases between them. The CDR3 DNA follows: TGCGCCAGCAGCCCCGTTTGGACTCAAGAGACCCAGTACTTC. As protein: CASSPVWTQETQYF.

The chain links TRBV15 to TRBJ2-3; 7 bases map to TRBD2. The ends lost 1 base at V and 3 bases at J; junction bases unmatched: 4. Germline lookup yields CDR1 LNHNV and CDR2 YYDKDF (reference sequence). The CDR3 extends over 15 amino acids. CDR3 sequence reads: CATSRGRRETDTQYF. CDR3 nucleotides: TGTGCCACCAGCAGAGGTCGGCGGGAGACAGATACGCAGTATTTT.